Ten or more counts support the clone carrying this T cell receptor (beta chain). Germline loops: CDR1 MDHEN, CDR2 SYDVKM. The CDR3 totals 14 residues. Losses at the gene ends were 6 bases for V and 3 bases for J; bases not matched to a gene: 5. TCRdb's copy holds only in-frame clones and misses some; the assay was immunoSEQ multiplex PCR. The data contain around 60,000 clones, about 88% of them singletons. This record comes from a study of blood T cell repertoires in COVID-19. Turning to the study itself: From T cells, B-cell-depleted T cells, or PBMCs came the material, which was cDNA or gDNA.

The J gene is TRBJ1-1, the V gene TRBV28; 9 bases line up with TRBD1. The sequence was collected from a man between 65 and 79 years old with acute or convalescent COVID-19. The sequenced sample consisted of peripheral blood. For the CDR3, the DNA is TGTGCCAGCAGCCTCGACAGGGGGGACACTGAAGCTTTCTTT. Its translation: CASSLDRGDTEAFF.